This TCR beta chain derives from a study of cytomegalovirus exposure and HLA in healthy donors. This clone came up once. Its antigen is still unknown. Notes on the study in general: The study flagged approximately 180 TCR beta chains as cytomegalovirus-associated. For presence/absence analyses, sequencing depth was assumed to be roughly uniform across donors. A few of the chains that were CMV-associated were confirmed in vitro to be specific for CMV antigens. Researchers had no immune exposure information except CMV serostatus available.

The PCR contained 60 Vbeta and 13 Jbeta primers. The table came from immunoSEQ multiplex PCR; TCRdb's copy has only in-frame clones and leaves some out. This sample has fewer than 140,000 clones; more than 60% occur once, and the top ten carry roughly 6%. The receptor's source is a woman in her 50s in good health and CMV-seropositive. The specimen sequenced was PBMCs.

Here the CDR3 reads CASSALGGGVSGNTIYF. Written as DNA, the CDR3 is TGTGCCAGCAGCGCCCTTGGGGGGGGCGTTTCTGGAAACACCATATATTTT. The chain combines TRBV7-9 with TRBJ1-3; D may be TRBD1 (6 bases). With 5 bases removed from V and 1 base from J, the gap between germline ends came to 18 bases. This CDR3 has 17 residues. From germline, CDR1 is SEHNR and CDR2 FQNEAQ (reference sequence).